This record covers a single T cell receptor beta chain. Its antigen is currently unknown. This PCR relied on a set of 60 Vbeta primers and 13 Jbeta primers. The method was immunoSEQ multiplex PCR; TCRdb's version includes in-frame clones alone and lacks a portion of them. The sample includes over 150,000 clones, 70% to 85% of them seen just once. The V gene's germline CDR1 is ENHRY and CDR2 SYGVKD. The trim removed 4 bases at V and 4 bases at J, leaving 1 base unmatched. CDR3 size: 14 residues. This entry belongs to a study of cytomegalovirus exposure and HLA in healthy donors. Overall study findings and caveats: In an earlier analysis, in 620 or so donors, most V segments appeared productive either ~87% or ~30% of the time.

The gene calls are TRBV10-3 and TRBJ1-5, with 10 bases matching TRBD1. This clonotype was obtained from a man aged 30 to 39 in good health and CMV-seropositive. Material: PBMCs. The CDR3 is CAISGTGGNQPQHF. DNA for the CDR3: TGTGCCATCAGTGGGACAGGGGGAAATCAGCCCCAGCATTTT.